The 26 T cell receptor beta chains listed next were all sequenced from one sample in a study of blood T cell repertoires in COVID-19. TCRdb's copy holds only in-frame clones and misses some; the assay was immunoSEQ multiplex PCR. The sample yields about 400,000 clones, approximately 90% seen once. The sample comprised peripheral blood. The receptor set was obtained from a woman aged 25 to 39 with active or convalescent COVID-19.

The rearrangement links TRBV29-1 to TRBJ2-1, with TRBD2 identical over 9 bases. V shed 3 bases and J 7 bases; nucleotides not matched to a gene: 4. This CDR3 has 13 residues. From germline, CDR1 is SQVTM and CDR2 ANQGSEA. CDR3 residues: CSVDLAGTNEQFF. The DNA of the CDR3 is TGCAGCGTTGACCTAGCGGGAACTAATGAGCAGTTCTTC.

The rearrangement joins TRBV10-2 to TRBJ1-3; no reliable D call. The CDR3 spans 14 residues. The germline V gene has CDR1 WSHSY and CDR2 SAAADI. Trimming stripped 8 bases from V and 2 bases from J, with 13 bases between. The CDR3 region has the DNA TGCGCCAGCTCCAAGGGAGGGACTGGAAACACCATATATTTT. This gives the protein CASSKGGTGNTIYF.

The gene calls are TRBV5-6 and TRBJ1-5, with 8 bases identical to TRBD1. The V segment lost 5 bases and the J segment 2 bases; nucleotides outside the gene matches: 6. This CDR3 spans 15 amino acids. Per germline, CDR1 SGHDT and CDR2 YYEEEE. In DNA, the CDR3 is TGTGCCAGCAGTCTGTCGGACAGGGGCAATCAGCCCCAGCATTTT. Its protein is CASSLSDRGNQPQHF.

The chain has TRBV5-1 and TRBJ2-5; a weak D match, TRBD2 (6 bases). This CDR3 spans 14 amino acids. Germline CDR1 SGHRS, CDR2 YFSETQ. V was trimmed by 4 bases and J by 5 bases, leaving 15 bases between them. CDR3 nucleotide sequence: TGCGCCAGCAGCATAGAAAGCGGAGGGGAGACCCAGTACTTC. Its translation is CASSIESGGETQYF.

A remark on this clone: One junction end does not reproduce the germline sequence, and a read error may be involved. The chain is built from TRBV19 and TRBJ2-3; D might be TRBD1 (7 bases). The CDR3 is made up of 11 amino acids. CDR1 is LNHDA and CDR2 is SQIVND in the germline V gene (reference sequence). The CDR3 loop is CATSGGTAVNF. CDR3 sequence (DNA): TGTGCCACCTCCGGCGGGACAGCGGTGAACTTT.

This chain joins TRBV2 and TRBJ1-2; 9 nucleotides align to TRBD1. This CDR3 is built from 12 residues. The germline V gene has CDR1 SNHLY and CDR2 FYNNEI. Losses at the gene ends were 9 bases for V and 3 bases for J; bases not matched to a gene: 2. CDR3 coding DNA: TGTGCCAGTAGGGACAGGGACTATGGCTACACCTTC. Translating gives CASRDRDYGYTF. The full variable domain, completed using reference TRBV2 and TRBJ1-2, is EPEVTQTPSHQVTQMGQEVILRCVPISNHLYFYWYRQILGQKVEFLVSFYNNEISEKSEIFDDQFSVERPDGSNFTLKIRSTKLEDSAMYFCASRDRDYGYTFGSGTRLTVV.

The V gene is TRBV2, the J gene TRBJ1-1, with D unresolved. The V gene lost 8 bases and the J gene lost 4 bases, with 5 bases spanning the gap. The germline V gene has CDR1 SNHLY and CDR2 FYNNEI. This CDR3 contains 10 residues. CDR3: CASRFTEAFF. For the CDR3, the DNA is TGTGCCAGCCGGTTCACTGAAGCTTTCTTT. Variable domain in full (rest from reference TRBV2 and TRBJ1-1): EPEVTQTPSHQVTQMGQEVILRCVPISNHLYFYWYRQILGQKVEFLVSFYNNEISEKSEIFDDQFSVERPDGSNFTLKIRSTKLEDSAMYFCASRFTEAFFGQGTRLTVV.

V usage is TRBV4-1 and J usage is TRBJ1-1; possible D gene TRBD1, 6 bases. This CDR3 is 15 amino acids long. Trimming shortened V by 4 bases and J by 2 bases, and 14 bases separated the two germline ends. Germline V CDR1 and CDR2: MGHRA, YSYEKL. The CDR3, as DNA: TGCGCCAGCAGCCTATCAGGGGACCTAAACACTGAAGCTTTCTTT. Amino acids: CASSLSGDLNTEAFF.

V gene TRBV28 combines with J gene TRBJ2-2; TRBD2 matches at 7 bases. CDR1 is MDHEN, CDR2 SYDVKM, per germline. The CDR3 is 14 amino acids. After removal of 6 bases from V and 2 bases from J, the junction contained 3 bases not matched to a gene. The CDR3 is CASRSGANTGELFF. The CDR3, as DNA: TGTGCCAGCAGGAGCGGGGCTAACACCGGGGAGCTGTTTTTT.

The chain links TRBV5-1 to TRBJ1-3; D is unresolved. V was trimmed by 0 bases and J by 2 bases, leaving 9 bases between them. Germline V CDR1 and CDR2: SGHRS, YFSETQ. This CDR3 region has 15 residues. CDR3 sequence: CASSLGLPPGNTIYF. CDR3 coding DNA: TGCGCCAGCAGCTTGGGACTCCCGCCTGGAAACACCATATATTTT.

The V and J genes are TRBV30 and TRBJ2-5, with 8 bases fitting TRBD2. The CDR3 spans 15 residues. V trimming: 4 bases; J trimming: 1 base; junction bases outside the gene matches: 8. CDR1 is GTSNPN and CDR2 is SVGIG in the germline V gene (reference sequence). The CDR3 here is CAWTLAGRTQETQYF. The CDR3 DNA sequence: TGTGCCTGGACCTTAGCGGGACGGACCCAAGAGACCCAGTACTTC.

The rearrangement uses TRBV4-1 and TRBJ2-2; tentative D call: TRBD1 (6 bases). The length of the CDR3 is 15 residues. Germline V gene data show CDR1 as MGHRA and CDR2 as YSYEKL. V shed 4 bases and J shed 0 bases, with 9 bases lying between them. Written as DNA, the CDR3 is TGCGCCAGCAGCCTAGGACAGACGAACACCGGGGAGCTGTTTTTT. It encodes CASSLGQTNTGELFF.

The chain links TRBV9 to TRBJ2-3, with D possibly TRBD2 on 5 matching bases. CDR3 length: 13 residues. Germline V gene data show CDR1 as SGDLS and CDR2 as YYNGEE. Trimming took off 1 base at V and 3 bases at J, with 6 bases between the two ends. The chain's CDR3 is CASSVLATDTQYF. CDR3 sequence (DNA): TGTGCCAGCAGCGTATTAGCGACAGATACGCAGTATTTT.

CDR3 sequence (DNA): TGTGCCAGCAGCCAAGGAGTAGCGGGAGGCTACGAGCAGTACTTC. This encodes CASSQGVAGGYEQYF. V is TRBV3-1 (or the pseudogene TRBV3-2) and J is TRBJ2-7; TRBD2 matches at 10 bases. Losses at the gene ends were 1 base for V and 3 bases for J; bases not matched to a gene: 3. The CDR3 consists of 15 residues. The V gene's germline CDR1 is LGHDT and CDR2 YNNKEL (reference sequence).

The chain couples TRBV4-1 to TRBJ1-3; tentatively, D is TRBD1 (5 bases). This CDR3 is 21 amino acids long. Trimming shortened V by 0 bases and J by 0 bases, and 24 bases separated the two germline ends. Germline CDR1 MGHRA, CDR2 YSYEKL. The CDR3, as DNA: TGCGCCAGCAGCCAAGATTTACTCTCGGCGGGGACGCGCCGCTCTGGAAACACCATATATTTT. It encodes CASSQDLLSAGTRRSGNTIYF.

The V call is TRBV13, the J call TRBJ2-1; 13 nucleotides agree with TRBD2. The CDR3 is 15 amino acids. Trimming took 5 bases from V and 10 from J; bases not matched to a gene: 8. In germline, CDR1 is PRHDT, CDR2 FYEKMQ (reference sequence). CDR3 coding DNA: TGTGCCAGCAGCGTGACCGGGACTAGCGGGGTGGAGCAGTTCTTC. This gives the protein CASSVTGTSGVEQFF.

This chain joins TRBV2 and TRBJ1-2; the match to TRBD1 covers 7 bases. The V and J ends lost 3 bases and 6 bases, in that order; junction bases with no gene match: 10. This CDR3 is 15 amino acids long. Germline CDR1 SNHLY, CDR2 FYNNEI. The CDR3 is CASSDSSDREHGYTF. The CDR3 nucleotides are TGTGCCAGCAGTGACTCGTCAGACAGGGAGCATGGCTACACCTTC.

The rearrangement links TRBV11-2 to TRBJ2-7; D uncertain. This CDR3 is built from 12 residues. V lost 5 bases to trimming and J lost 2 bases, with 7 bases between them. Germline V gene data show CDR1 as SGHAT and CDR2 as FQNNGV. The CDR3 here is CASSQKTYEQYF. The CDR3 DNA sequence: TGTGCCAGCAGCCAAAAAACCTACGAGCAGTACTTC.

This chain uses TRBV5-6 with TRBJ2-4, with a possible D match to TRBD1 (6 bases). This CDR3 comprises 15 residues. CDR1 SGHDT and CDR2 YYEEEE come from the germline V gene. The germline V and J ends were trimmed by 4 bases and 2 bases, with 13 bases remaining between them. The CDR3 nucleotides are TGTGCCAGCAGCGCCACAGGGTTGTCCAAAAACATTCAGTACTTC. Its protein product is CASSATGLSKNIQYF.

This CDR3 is CASSEADREIFEQYF. The CDR3 DNA follows: TGTGCCAGCAGTGAAGCGGACAGGGAGATTTTCGAGCAGTACTTC. The rearrangement links TRBV6-1 to TRBJ2-7; TRBD1 agrees at 8 bases. Germline V CDR1 and CDR2: MNHNS, SASEGT. The junction had 7 bases not matched to a gene; V was cut back by 0 bases and J by 6 bases. This CDR3 contains 15 residues.

The chain couples TRBV27 to TRBJ1-2, with unresolved D. In germline, CDR1 is MNHEY, CDR2 SMNVEV (reference sequence). The CDR3 loop spans 15 amino acids. The V end lost 4 bases, the J end lost 3 bases, and 15 bases lay between the germline ends. The CDR3 is CASSSIPPQYYGYTF. The CDR3 nucleotides read TGTGCCAGCAGTTCTATCCCACCACAGTACTATGGCTACACCTTC.

The chain uses TRBV11-2 and TRBJ1-4; tentatively, D is TRBD1 (5 bases). The germline V gene encodes CDR1 SGHAT and CDR2 FQNNGV. The CDR3 length is 17 residues. The germline V and J ends were trimmed by 1 base and 4 bases, with 16 bases remaining between them. The DNA of the CDR3 is TGTGCCAGCAGCTTAGGAAAATCAGGGATACATAATGAAAAACTGTTTTTT. Encoded protein: CASSLGKSGIHNEKLFF.

This clone has just a few counts. The chain employs TRBV10-3 and TRBJ2-1; TRBD2 aligns across 12 bases. CDR3 length: 16 residues. The V segment lost 0 bases and the J segment 8 bases; nucleotides outside the gene matches: 5. Germline assignment: CDR1 ENHRY and CDR2 SYGVKD. This chain's CDR3 is CAISESLAGGPDEQFF. The CDR3 DNA follows: TGTGCCATCAGTGAGTCACTAGCGGGGGGCCCAGATGAGCAGTTCTTC.

To note about this clone: Other nucleotide sequences in the sample specify the same CDR3. V and J are TRBV5-1 and TRBJ2-5, with TRBD1 matching 8 bases. The trim removed 5 bases at V and 5 bases at J, leaving 5 bases unmatched. Germline lookup yields CDR1 SGHRS and CDR2 YFSETQ. CDR3 length equals 13 residues. CDR3 loop: CASSPDRGETQYF. CDR3 DNA sequence: TGCGCCAGCAGTCCCGACAGGGGCGAGACCCAGTACTTC.

The V call is TRBV7-9, the J call TRBJ2-7; TRBD2 aligns across 13 bases. The CDR3 extends over 16 amino acids. V was pared by 8 bases and J by 1 base, with 8 bases of the junction left unmatched. The germline CDR1 and CDR2 sequences are SEHNR and FQNEAQ (reference sequence). The CDR3 DNA sequence: TGTGCCAGCTCACTAGCGGGAGGGTCTGAATCCTACGAGCAGTACTTC. It encodes CASSLAGGSESYEQYF.

The chain is built from TRBV5-4 and TRBJ2-2, with 7 nucleotides matching TRBD2. Trimming at V came to 1 base and at J to 5 bases, leaving 8 bases not matched to a gene. This CDR3 is built from 16 residues. Germline V CDR1 and CDR2: SGHNT, YYREEE (reference sequence). CDR3 in DNA: TGTGCCAGCAGCTTGTCCTCGGGGGGTATTACCGGGGAGCTGTTTTTT. Protein sequence: CASSLSSGGITGELFF.